The following is a TCR beta chain sequence with its context. Its antigen is unidentified. A second PCR, run for roughly 7 to 12 cycles, used a sample-barcoded 5' primer plus a J-beta primer mix. Carrying 12 random nucleotides, a template-switch adaptor labeled each individual cDNA molecule. TCRdb recomputed calls from the 5' RACE reads with MiXCR, one row per CDR3 protein. The sample has approximately 800,000 distinct CDR3 sequences, 35% to 40% seen once. This record belongs to a study of blood T cells in healthy people across ages. There are 13 residues in the CDR3. The V gene lost 3 bases and the J gene lost 4 bases, with 7 bases spanning the gap. Points from the study as a whole: Long-lived donors carried more naive CD4+ cells and greater diversity than aged donors.

The specimen was blood. This chain joins TRBV12-3 or TRBV12-4 and TRBJ1-3, with D perhaps TRBD1 (5 bases). This sequence was found in a man aged 18 to 29 in good health. CDR3 sequence: CASSLPGGNTIYF. CDR3 bases: TGTGCCAGCAGTTTGCCAGGGGGAAACACCATATATTTT.